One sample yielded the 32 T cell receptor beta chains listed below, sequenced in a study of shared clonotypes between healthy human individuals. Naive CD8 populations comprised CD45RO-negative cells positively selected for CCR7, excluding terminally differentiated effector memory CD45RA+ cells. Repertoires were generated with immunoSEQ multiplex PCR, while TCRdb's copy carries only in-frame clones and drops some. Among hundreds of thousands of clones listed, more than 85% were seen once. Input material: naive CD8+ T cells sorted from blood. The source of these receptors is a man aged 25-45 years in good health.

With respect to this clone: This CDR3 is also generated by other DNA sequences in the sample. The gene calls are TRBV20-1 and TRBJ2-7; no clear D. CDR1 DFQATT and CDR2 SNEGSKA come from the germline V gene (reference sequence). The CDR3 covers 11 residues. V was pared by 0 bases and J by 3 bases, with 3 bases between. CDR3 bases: TGCAGTGCTAGAGATAGCTACGAGCAGTACTTC. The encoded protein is CSARDSYEQYF.

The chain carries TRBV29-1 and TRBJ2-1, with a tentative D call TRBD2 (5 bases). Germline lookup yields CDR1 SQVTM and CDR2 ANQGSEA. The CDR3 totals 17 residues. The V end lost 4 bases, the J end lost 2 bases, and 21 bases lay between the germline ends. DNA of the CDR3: TGCAGCGTTGGAGGACTGCTGCGTTCAGAAACCTACAATGAGCAGTTCTTC. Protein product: CSVGGLLRSETYNEQFF.

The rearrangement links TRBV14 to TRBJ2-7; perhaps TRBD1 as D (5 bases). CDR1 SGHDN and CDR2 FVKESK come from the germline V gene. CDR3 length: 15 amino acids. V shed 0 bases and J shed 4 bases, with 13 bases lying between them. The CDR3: CASSQEGAPFYEQYF. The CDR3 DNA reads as TGTGCCAGCAGCCAAGAAGGGGCGCCATTTTACGAGCAGTACTTC.

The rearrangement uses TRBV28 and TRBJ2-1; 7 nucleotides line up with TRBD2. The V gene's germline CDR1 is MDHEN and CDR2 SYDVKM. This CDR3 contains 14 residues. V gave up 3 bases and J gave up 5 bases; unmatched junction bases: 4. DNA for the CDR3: TGTGCCAGCAGTTTGCCTAGCGGAGACAATGAGCAGTTCTTC. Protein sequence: CASSLPSGDNEQFF.

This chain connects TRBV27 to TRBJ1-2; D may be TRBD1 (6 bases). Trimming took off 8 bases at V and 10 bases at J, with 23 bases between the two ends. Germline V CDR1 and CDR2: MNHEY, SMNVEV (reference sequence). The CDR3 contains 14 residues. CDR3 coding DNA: TGTGCCAGCGGCCGCTTAGAAGACAGGCAGGTCTACACCTTC. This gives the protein CASGRLEDRQVYTF.

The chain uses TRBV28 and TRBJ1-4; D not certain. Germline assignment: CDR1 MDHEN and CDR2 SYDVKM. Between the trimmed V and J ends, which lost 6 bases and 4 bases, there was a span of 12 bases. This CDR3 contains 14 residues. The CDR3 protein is CASSPGQINEKLFF. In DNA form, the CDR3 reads TGTGCCAGCAGCCCCGGGCAGATTAATGAAAAACTGTTTTTT.

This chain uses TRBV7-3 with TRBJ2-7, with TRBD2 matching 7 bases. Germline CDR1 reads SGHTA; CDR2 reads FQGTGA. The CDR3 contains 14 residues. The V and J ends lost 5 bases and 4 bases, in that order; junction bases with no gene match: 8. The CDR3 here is CASSPFAGEYEQYF. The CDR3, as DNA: TGTGCCAGCAGCCCCTTTGCGGGAGAATACGAGCAGTACTTC.

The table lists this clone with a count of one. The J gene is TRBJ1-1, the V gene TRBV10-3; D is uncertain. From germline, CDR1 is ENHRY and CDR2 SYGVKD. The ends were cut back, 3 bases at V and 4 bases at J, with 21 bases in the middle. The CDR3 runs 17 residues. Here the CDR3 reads CAISELKLQVRVTEAFF. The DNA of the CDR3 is TGTGCCATCAGTGAACTAAAATTACAAGTGAGGGTCACTGAAGCTTTCTTT.

The CDR3 loop is CASSDGGEGEYPGELFF. The CDR3 DNA reads as TGTGCCAGCAGTGATGGTGGGGAAGGGGAATATCCCGGGGAGCTGTTTTTT. This chain joins TRBV25-1 and TRBJ2-2, with D perhaps TRBD1 (5 bases). In germline, CDR1 is MGHDK, CDR2 SYGVNS. The CDR3 contains 17 residues. V lost 3 bases and J 6 bases, leaving 20 bases between the germline ends. The full variable domain, completed using reference TRBV25-1 and TRBJ2-2, is EADIYQTPRYLVIGTGKKITLECSQTMGHDKMYWYQQDPGMELHLIHYSYGVNSTEKGDLSSESTVSRIRTEHFPLTLESARPSHTSQYLCASSDGGEGEYPGELFFGEGSRLTVL.

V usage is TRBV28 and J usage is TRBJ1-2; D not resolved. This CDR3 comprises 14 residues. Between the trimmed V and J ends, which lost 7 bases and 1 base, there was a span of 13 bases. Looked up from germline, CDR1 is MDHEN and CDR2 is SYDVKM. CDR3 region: CASIPLGLNYGYTF. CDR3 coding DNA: TGTGCCAGCATTCCGTTGGGCCTTAACTATGGCTACACCTTC.

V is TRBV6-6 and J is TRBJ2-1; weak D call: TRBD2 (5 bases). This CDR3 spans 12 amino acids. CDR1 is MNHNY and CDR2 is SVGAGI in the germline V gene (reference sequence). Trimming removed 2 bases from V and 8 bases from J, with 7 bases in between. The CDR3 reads CASSYPEDEQFF. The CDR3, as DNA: TGTGCCAGCAGTTACCCGGAGGATGAGCAGTTCTTC.

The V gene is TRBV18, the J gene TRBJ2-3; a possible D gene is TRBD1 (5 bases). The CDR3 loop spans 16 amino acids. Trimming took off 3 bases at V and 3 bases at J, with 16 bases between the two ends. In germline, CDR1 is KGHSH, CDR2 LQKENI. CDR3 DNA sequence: TGTGCCAGCTCACCCGGTTTGGGGCAGAAAACAGATACGCAGTATTTT. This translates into CASSPGLGQKTDTQYF. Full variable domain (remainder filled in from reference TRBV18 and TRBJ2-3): NAGVMQNPRHLVRRRGQEARLRCSPMKGHSHVYWYRQLPEEGLKFMVYLQKENIIDESGMPKERFSAEFPKEGPSILRIQQVVRGDSAAYFCASSPGLGQKTDTQYFGPGTRLTVL.

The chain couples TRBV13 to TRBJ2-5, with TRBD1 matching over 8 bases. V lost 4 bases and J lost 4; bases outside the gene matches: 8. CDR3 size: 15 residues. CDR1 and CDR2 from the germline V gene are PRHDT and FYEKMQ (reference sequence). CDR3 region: CASSYRTGPRETQYF. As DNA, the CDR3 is TGTGCCAGCAGCTACAGGACAGGGCCGCGAGAGACCCAGTACTTC. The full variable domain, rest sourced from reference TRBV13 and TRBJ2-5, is AAGVIQSPRHLIKEKRETATLKCYPIPRHDTVYWYQQGPGQDPQFLISFYEKMQSDKGSIPDRFSAQQFSDYHSELNMSSLELGDSALYFCASSYRTGPRETQYFGPGTRLLVL.

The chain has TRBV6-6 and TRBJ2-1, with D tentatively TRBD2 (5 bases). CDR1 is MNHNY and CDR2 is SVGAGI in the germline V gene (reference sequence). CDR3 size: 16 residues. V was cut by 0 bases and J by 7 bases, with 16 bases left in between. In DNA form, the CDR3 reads TGTGCCAGCAGTTACTCCGTGGAGGCCCGGTGGAATGAGCAGTTCTTC. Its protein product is CASSYSVEARWNEQFF.

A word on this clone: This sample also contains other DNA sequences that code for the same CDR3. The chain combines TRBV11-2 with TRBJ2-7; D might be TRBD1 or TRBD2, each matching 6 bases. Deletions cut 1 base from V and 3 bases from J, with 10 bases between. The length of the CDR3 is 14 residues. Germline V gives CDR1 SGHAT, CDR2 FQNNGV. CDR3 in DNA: TGTGCCAGCAGCTTAGGCGGGACACGCTACGAGCAGTACTTC. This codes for CASSLGGTRYEQYF.

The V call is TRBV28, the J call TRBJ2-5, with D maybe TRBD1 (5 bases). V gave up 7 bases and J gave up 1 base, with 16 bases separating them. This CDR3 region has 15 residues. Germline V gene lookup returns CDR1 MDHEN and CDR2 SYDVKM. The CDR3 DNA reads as TGTGCCAGCATGTCGAGTGGAGACAGCCAAGAGACCCAGTACTTC. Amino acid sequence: CASMSSGDSQETQYF.

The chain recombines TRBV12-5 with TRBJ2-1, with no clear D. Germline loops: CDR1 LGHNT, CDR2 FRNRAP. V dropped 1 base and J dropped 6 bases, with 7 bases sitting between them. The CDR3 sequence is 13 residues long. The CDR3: CASGLGRTNEQFF. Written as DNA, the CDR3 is TGTGCTAGTGGTTTGGGGCGGACCAATGAGCAGTTCTTC.

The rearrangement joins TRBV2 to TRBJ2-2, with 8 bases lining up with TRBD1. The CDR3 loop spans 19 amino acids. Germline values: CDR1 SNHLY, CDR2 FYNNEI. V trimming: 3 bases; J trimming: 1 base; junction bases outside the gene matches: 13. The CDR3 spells CASSDTGQDTILNTGELFF. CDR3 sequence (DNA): TGTGCCAGCAGTGATACGGGACAGGATACAATTTTGAACACCGGGGAGCTGTTTTTT.

Here the CDR3 reads CASSQGAGYTQYF. The CDR3 DNA sequence: TGTGCCAGCAGCCAGGGGGCCGGATATACGCAGTATTTT. J is TRBJ2-3 and V is TRBV6-4; 8 bases line up with TRBD1. Looked up from germline, CDR1 is MRHNA and CDR2 is SNTAGT. Germline trimming cut 6 bases from V and 7 bases from J; bases unmatched to any gene: 6. The CDR3 covers 13 residues.

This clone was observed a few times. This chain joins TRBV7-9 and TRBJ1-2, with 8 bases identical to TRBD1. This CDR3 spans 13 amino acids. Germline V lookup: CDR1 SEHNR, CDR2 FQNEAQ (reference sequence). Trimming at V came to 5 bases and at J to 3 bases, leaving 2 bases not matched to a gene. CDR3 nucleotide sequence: TGTGCCAGCAGCGAGGACAGGGACTATGGCTACACCTTC. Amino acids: CASSEDRDYGYTF.

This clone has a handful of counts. This CDR3 is CASSQGGGEQFF. CDR3 nucleotides: TGTGCCAGCAGTCAAGGTGGGGGTGAGCAGTTCTTC. This chain uses TRBV6-5 with TRBJ2-1; perhaps D is TRBD1 or TRBD2 (5 bases each). The CDR3 has 12 residues. The germline V gene encodes CDR1 MNHEY and CDR2 SVGAGI. V lost 5 bases, J lost 9 bases, and 11 bases lay in between.

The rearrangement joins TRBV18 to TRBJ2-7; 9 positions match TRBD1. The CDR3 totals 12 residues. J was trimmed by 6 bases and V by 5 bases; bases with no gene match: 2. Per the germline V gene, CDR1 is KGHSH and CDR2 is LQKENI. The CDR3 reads CASSRTGVEQYF. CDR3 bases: TGTGCCAGCTCAAGGACAGGGGTCGAGCAGTACTTC.

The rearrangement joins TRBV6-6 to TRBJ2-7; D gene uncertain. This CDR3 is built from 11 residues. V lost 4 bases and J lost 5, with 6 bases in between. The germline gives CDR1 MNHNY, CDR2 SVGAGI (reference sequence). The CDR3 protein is CASSSGNEQYF. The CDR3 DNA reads TGTGCCAGCAGTTCTGGGAACGAGCAGTACTTC.

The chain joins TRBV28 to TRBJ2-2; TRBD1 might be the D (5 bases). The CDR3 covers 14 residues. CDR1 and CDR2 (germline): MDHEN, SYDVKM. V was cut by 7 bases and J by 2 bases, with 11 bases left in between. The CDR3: CASIQGFNTGELFF. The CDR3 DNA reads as TGTGCCAGCATCCAGGGTTTCAACACCGGGGAGCTGTTTTTT.

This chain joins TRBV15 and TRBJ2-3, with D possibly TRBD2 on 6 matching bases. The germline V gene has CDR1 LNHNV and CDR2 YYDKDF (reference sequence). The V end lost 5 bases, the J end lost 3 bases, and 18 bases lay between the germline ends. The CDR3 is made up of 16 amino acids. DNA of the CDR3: TGTGCCACCAGCGGAACTCTAGCGTGGGGGACAGATACGCAGTATTTT. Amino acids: CATSGTLAWGTDTQYF. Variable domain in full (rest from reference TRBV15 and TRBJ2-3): DAMVIQNPRYQVTQFGKPVTLSCSQTLNHNVMYWYQQKSSQAPKLLFHYYDKDFNNEADTPDNFQSRRPNTSFCFLDIRSPGLGDTAMYLCATSGTLAWGTDTQYFGPGTRLTVL.

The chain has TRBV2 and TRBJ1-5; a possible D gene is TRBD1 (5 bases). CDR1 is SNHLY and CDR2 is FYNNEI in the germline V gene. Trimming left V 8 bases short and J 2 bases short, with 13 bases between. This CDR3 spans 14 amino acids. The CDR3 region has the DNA TGTGCCAGCGCGGGGGGGACGGGCAATCAGCCCCAGCATTTT. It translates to CASAGGTGNQPQHF.

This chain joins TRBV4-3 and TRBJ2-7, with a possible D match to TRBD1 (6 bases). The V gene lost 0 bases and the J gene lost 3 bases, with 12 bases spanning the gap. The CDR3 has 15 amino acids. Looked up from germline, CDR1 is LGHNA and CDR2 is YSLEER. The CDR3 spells CASSQEGGQLYEQYF. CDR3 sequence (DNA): TGCGCCAGCAGCCAAGAAGGGGGACAACTCTACGAGCAGTACTTC.

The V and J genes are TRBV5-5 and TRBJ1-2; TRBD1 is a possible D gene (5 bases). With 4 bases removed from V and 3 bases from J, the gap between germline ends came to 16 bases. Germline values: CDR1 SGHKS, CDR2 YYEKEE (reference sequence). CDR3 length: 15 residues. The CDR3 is CASSPRQNTDYGYTF. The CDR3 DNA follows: TGTGCCAGCAGCCCAAGACAGAATACGGACTATGGCTACACCTTC.

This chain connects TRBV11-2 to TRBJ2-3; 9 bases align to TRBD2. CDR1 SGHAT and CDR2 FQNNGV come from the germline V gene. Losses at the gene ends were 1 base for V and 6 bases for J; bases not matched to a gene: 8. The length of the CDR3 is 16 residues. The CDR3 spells CASSLVLAGGLDTQYF. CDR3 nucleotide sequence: TGTGCCAGCAGCTTAGTTTTGGCGGGAGGGCTTGATACGCAGTATTTT.

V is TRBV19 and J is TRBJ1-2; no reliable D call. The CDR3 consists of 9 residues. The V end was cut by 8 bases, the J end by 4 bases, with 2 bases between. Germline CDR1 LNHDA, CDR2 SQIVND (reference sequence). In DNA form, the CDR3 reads TGTGCCAGTGGCTATGGCTACACCTTC. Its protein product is CASGYGYTF.

CDR3 in DNA: TGTGCCAGTAGTACAGACAGGGGGCCTGGAAACACCATATATTTT. Residues: CASSTDRGPGNTIYF. The chain couples TRBV19 to TRBJ1-3; 10 bases map to TRBD1. The CDR3 length is 15 residues. Trimming took 4 bases from V and 2 from J; bases not matched to a gene: 2. Germline V gene sequence: CDR1 LNHDA, CDR2 SQIVND (reference sequence).

CDR3 sequence (DNA): TGTGCCAGCAGCTTCACAGGCGGCCACAATGAGCAGTTCTTC. It encodes CASSFTGGHNEQFF. The chain combines TRBV7-9 with TRBJ2-1; possibly TRBD1 for D (5 bases). The V gene lost 3 bases and the J gene lost 5 bases, with 11 bases spanning the gap. The CDR3 totals 14 residues. Germline V gives CDR1 SEHNR, CDR2 FQNEAQ (reference sequence).